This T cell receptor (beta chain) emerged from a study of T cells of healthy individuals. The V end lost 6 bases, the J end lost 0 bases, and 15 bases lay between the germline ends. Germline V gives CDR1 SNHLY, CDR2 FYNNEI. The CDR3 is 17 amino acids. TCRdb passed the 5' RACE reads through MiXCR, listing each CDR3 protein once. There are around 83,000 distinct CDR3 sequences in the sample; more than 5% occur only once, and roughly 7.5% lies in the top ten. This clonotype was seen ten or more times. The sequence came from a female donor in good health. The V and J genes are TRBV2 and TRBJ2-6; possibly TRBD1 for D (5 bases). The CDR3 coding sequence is TGTGCCAGCAGACCCAGGGCTACCGGCTCTGGGGCCAACGTCCTGACTTTC. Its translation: CASRPRATGSGANVLTF.